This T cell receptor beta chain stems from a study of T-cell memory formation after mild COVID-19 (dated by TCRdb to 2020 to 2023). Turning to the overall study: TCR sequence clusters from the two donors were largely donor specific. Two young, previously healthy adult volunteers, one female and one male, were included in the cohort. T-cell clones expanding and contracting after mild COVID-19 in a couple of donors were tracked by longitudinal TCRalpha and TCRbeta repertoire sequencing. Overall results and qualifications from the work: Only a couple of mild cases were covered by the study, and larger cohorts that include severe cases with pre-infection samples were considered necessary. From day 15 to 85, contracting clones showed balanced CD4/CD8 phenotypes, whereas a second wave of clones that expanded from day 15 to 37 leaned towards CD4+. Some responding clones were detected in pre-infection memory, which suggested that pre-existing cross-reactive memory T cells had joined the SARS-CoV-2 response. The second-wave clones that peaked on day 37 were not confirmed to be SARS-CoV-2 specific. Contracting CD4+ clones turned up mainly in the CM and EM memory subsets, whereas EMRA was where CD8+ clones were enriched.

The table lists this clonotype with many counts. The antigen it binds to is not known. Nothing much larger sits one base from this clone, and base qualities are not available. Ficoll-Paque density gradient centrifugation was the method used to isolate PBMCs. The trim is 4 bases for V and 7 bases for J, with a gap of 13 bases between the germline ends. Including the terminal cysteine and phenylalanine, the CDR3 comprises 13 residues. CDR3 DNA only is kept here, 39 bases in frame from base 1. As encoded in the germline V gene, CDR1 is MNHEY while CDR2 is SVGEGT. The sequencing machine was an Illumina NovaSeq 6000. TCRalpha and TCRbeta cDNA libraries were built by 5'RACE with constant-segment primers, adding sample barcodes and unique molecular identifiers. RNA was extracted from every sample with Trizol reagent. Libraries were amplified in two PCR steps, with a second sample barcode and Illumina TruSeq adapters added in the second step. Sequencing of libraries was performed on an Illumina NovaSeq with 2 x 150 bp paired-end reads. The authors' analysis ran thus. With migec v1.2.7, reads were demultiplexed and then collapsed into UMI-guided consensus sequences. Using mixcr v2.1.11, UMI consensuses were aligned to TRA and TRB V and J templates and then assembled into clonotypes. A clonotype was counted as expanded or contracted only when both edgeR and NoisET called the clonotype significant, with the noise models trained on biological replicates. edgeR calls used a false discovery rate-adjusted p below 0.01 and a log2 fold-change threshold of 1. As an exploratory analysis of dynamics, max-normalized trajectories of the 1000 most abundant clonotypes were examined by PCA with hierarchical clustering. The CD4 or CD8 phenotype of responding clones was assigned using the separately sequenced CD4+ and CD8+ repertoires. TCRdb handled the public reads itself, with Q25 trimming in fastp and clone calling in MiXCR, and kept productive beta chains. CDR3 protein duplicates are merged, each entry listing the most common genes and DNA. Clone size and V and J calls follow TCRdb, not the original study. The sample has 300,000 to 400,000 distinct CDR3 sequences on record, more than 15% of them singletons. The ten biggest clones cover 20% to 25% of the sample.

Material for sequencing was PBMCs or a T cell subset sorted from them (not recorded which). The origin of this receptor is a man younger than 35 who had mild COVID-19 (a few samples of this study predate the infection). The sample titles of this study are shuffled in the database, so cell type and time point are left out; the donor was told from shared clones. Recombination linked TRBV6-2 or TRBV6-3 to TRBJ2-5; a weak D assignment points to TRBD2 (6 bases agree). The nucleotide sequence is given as TGTGCCAGCAGTTTAGCCGGGAGTGCGACCCAGTACTTC. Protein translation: CASSLAGSATQYF.